This T cell receptor (beta chain) appears in the sequencing data of a study of cytomegalovirus exposure and HLA in healthy donors. Study-level points and caveats: A later analysis found that most CMV-associated TCR beta chains appeared HLA-restricted. Analysis performed later showed TCR beta chains linked to HLA being more clonally expanded than equally common others. The study put 150 or so TCR beta chains on its list as cytomegalovirus-associated.

It was with 60 Vbeta and 13 Jbeta primers that the PCR ran. Clones were sequenced by immunoSEQ multiplex PCR, and TCRdb holds only the in-frame ones, with some missing. The sample holds about 160,000 clones, 80% seen once. This clone was recorded a few times. Its antigen is as yet unknown. The germline CDR1 and CDR2 sequences are SGHRS and YFSETQ. The V gene end was trimmed by 3 bases and the J gene end by 7 bases; junction bases not matched to a gene: 6. The CDR3 loop spans 15 amino acids. The sequenced sample consisted of PBMCs. This sequence originates from a man aged 30-40 years in good health and CMV-seronegative. The rearrangement uses TRBV5-1 and TRBJ2-4; 11 bases fit TRBD2. CDR3 amino acids: CASSSLSGGENIQYF. Here the CDR3 DNA reads TGCGCCAGCAGCTCTCTTAGCGGGGGGGAGAACATTCAGTACTTC.